These 13 T cell receptor beta chains came from one sample sequenced in a study of cytomegalovirus exposure and HLA in healthy donors. PCR primers comprised 60 Vbeta and 13 Jbeta primers. TCRdb keeps only in-frame clones here, not all; method: immunoSEQ multiplex PCR. Its clone listing holds over 100,000 clones. Sequenced material: PBMCs. Receptor source: a man in his late teens or twenties in good health and CMV-seronegative.

The chain is built from TRBV19 and TRBJ2-3; TRBD2 matches at 8 bases. The CDR3 runs to 15 residues. Per germline, CDR1 LNHDA and CDR2 SQIVND (reference sequence). The trim removed 3 bases at V and 4 bases at J, leaving 6 bases unmatched. The CDR3 DNA reads TGTGCCAGTAGTATTTTCGGGGGGGACGCAGATACGCAGTATTTT. Its translation: CASSIFGGDADTQYF.

V and J are TRBV30 and TRBJ1-6; D possibly corresponds to TRBD1 (5 bases). This CDR3 spans 13 amino acids. CDR1 is GTSNPN, CDR2 SVGIG, per germline (reference sequence). Trimming removed 3 bases at V and 7 bases at J, with 10 bases between. The CDR3 coding sequence is TGTGCCTGGAGCCCAGGGCAGAATTCACCCCTCCACTTT. It encodes CAWSPGQNSPLHF.

The chain is built from TRBV7-3 and TRBJ2-5; possible D gene TRBD1, 8 bases. The CDR3 runs 14 residues. The germline V gene encodes CDR1 SGHTA and CDR2 FQGTGA. V gave up 5 bases and J gave up 8 bases, with 18 bases separating them. CDR3 DNA sequence: TGTGCCAGCAGCAAAGGACAGGGAGGGGATACCCAGTACTTC. This sequence encodes CASSKGQGGDTQYF.

This sequence joins TRBV7-2 and TRBJ1-6; D is unresolved. There are 15 residues in the CDR3. Per germline, CDR1 SGHTA and CDR2 FQGNSA. The V end lost 1 base, the J end lost 5 bases, and 9 bases lay between the germline ends. CDR3 sequence (DNA): TGTGCCAGCAGCTTAGTGCGGCCACATAATTCACCCCTCCACTTT. This codes for CASSLVRPHNSPLHF.

This chain connects TRBV10-3 to TRBJ1-6, with TRBD1 matching 9 bases. The CDR3 consists of 14 residues. CDR1 and CDR2 (germline): ENHRY, SYGVKD. V dropped 6 bases and J dropped 7; count of bases not matched to a gene: 4. DNA of the CDR3: TGTGCCATCAGGCCCGGGACAGGGAATTCACCCCTCCACTTT. Translation: CAIRPGTGNSPLHF.

The gene calls are TRBV9 and TRBJ1-2; D is ambiguous. The V gene's germline CDR1 is SGDLS and CDR2 YYNGEE. V dropped 0 bases and J dropped 4 bases, with 7 bases sitting between them. The CDR3 is made up of 13 amino acids. The CDR3 here is CASSVGGSYGYTF. DNA of the CDR3: TGTGCCAGCAGCGTAGGAGGGTCCTATGGCTACACCTTC.

The chain combines TRBV19 with TRBJ1-1, with 10 bases identical to TRBD1. There are 14 residues in the CDR3. The germline V gene has CDR1 LNHDA and CDR2 SQIVND (reference sequence). Trimming took 7 bases from V and 4 from J; bases not matched to a gene: 6. CDR3 sequence (DNA): TGTGCCAGTATATTGGGACAGGGGCCCACTGAAGCTTTCTTT. Translated, it gives CASILGQGPTEAFF.

V and J are TRBV5-4 and TRBJ1-1; D gene uncertain. The ends were cut back, 4 bases at V and 1 base at J, with 17 bases in the middle. The germline V gene encodes CDR1 SGHNT and CDR2 YYREEE (reference sequence). The CDR3 loop spans 16 amino acids. This CDR3 is CASSRTAAGRNTEAFF. CDR3 bases: TGTGCCAGCAGCCGTACCGCGGCGGGGAGGAACACTGAAGCTTTCTTT.

The J gene is TRBJ1-2, the V gene TRBV19, with TRBD1 as a possible D gene (6 bases). The ends were cut back, 3 bases at V and 9 bases at J, with 17 bases in the middle. The CDR3 loop spans 14 amino acids. The germline V gene encodes CDR1 LNHDA and CDR2 SQIVND (reference sequence). CDR3 DNA sequence: TGTGCCAGTAGTATGGGGGCGGACACCTCGAGCTACACCTTC. It encodes CASSMGADTSSYTF.

The V call is TRBV7-2, the J call TRBJ1-5; 7 nucleotides match TRBD1. V lost 4 bases and J lost 1; bases outside the gene matches: 4. The CDR3 spans 15 residues. Germline V gene lookup returns CDR1 SGHTA and CDR2 FQGNSA. This CDR3 is CASSSRTGSNQPQHF. The CDR3 nucleotides read TGTGCCAGCAGCTCACGGACAGGCAGCAATCAGCCCCAGCATTTT.

V and J are TRBV5-1 and TRBJ1-2, with 7 bases fitting TRBD1. The V gene's germline CDR1 is SGHRS and CDR2 YFSETQ. Trimming at V came to 4 bases and at J to 0 bases, leaving 3 bases not matched to a gene. The CDR3 covers 14 residues. CDR3 sequence reads: CASSTGQANYGYTF. The CDR3 nucleotides are TGCGCCAGCAGCACCGGACAGGCTAACTATGGCTACACCTTC.

The chain combines TRBV7-9 with TRBJ1-6; tentative D call: TRBD1 (5 bases). From germline, CDR1 is SEHNR and CDR2 FQNEAQ (reference sequence). The CDR3 loop spans 17 amino acids. The V end lost 2 bases, the J end lost 3 bases, and 14 bases lay between the germline ends. CDR3 region: CASSLWGGTIYNSPLHF. The CDR3 nucleotides read TGTGCCAGCAGCTTATGGGGGGGGACGATCTATAATTCACCCCTCCACTTT.

V is TRBV11-3 and J is TRBJ2-7, with 8 bases that match TRBD2. Trimming took 5 bases from V and 3 from J; bases not matched to a gene: 6. Germline-derived CDR1 and CDR2 are SGHNT and YENEEA. The CDR3 runs to 14 residues. The CDR3 DNA reads TGTGCCAGCAGCCGGAGCGGGGGCTACTACGAGCAGTACTTC. This gives the protein CASSRSGGYYEQYF.